This TCR beta chain was recorded in a study of cytomegalovirus exposure and HLA in healthy donors. About this clone: The target antigen is unknown.

Germline V gene lookup returns CDR1 SGHTA and CDR2 FQGNSA. V lost 7 bases to trimming and J lost 9 bases, with 19 bases between them. This CDR3 spans 14 amino acids. Points from the study as a whole: Versus the 666-donor mean, an Asian-associated ancestry cluster reportedly showed fewer N-insertions in a later analysis. Specificity of a few CMV-associated chains for CMV antigens was verified in vitro. Later on, an analysis showed TCR association rates differing by HLA locus, with DRB1 the most and HLA-C the fewest.

Use of 60 Vbeta and 13 Jbeta primers characterized the PCR. Original methodology: Later work found approximately 80 million unique TCR beta chains, with roughly 11 million shared. Here immunoSEQ multiplex PCR was the method, and the copy in TCRdb shows in-frame clones only, minus some. V and J calls and clone size are as listed in that table; D and trimming were resolved from the DNA. The sample yields about 120,000 clones, 66% seen once. This sequence was found in a young man in good health and CMV-seronegative. The genes are TRBV7-2 and TRBJ2-1; unclear D gene. Specimen: PBMCs. CDR3 bases: TGTGCCAGCACCCGAGGCCGTGAGGCCGGTGAGCAGTTCTTC. It specifies CASTRGREAGEQFF.